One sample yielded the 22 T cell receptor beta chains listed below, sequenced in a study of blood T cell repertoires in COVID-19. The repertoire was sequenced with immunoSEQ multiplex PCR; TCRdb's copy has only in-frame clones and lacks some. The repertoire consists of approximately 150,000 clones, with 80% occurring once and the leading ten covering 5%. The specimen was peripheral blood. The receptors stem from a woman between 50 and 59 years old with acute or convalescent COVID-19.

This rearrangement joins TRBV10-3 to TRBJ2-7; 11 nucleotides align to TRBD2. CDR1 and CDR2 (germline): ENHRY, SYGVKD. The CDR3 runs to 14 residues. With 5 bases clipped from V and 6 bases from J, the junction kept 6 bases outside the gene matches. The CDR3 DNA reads TGTGCCATCAGTACCGGGACTAGCGGCTCCGAGCAGTACTTC. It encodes CAISTGTSGSEQYF.

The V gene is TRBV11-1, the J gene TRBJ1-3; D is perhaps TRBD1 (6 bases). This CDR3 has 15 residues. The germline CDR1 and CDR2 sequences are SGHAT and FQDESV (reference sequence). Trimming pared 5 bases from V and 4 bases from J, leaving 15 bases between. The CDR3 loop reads CASSLRGKLGNTIYF. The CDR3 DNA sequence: TGTGCCAGCAGCCTCAGGGGAAAACTCGGAAACACCATATATTTT.

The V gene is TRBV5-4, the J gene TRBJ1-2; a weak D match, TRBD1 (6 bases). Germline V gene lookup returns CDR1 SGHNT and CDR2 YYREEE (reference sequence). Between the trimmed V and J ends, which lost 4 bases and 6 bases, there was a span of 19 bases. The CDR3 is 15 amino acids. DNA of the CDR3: TGTGCCAGCAGCCTATTCGAGGCTACAGGGAATGGCTACACCTTC. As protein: CASSLFEATGNGYTF.

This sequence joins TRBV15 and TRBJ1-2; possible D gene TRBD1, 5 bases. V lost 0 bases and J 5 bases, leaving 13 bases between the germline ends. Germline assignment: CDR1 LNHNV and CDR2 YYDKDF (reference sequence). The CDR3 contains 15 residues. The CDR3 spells CATSRDGVGGYGYTF. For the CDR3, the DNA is TGTGCCACCAGCAGAGATGGCGTCGGGGGGTATGGCTACACCTTC.

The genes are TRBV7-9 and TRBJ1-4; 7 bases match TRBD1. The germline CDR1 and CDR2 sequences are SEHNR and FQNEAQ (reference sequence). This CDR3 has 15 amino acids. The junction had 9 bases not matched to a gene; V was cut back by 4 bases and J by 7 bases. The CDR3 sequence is CASSSTGTAGEKLFF. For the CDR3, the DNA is TGTGCCAGCAGCTCGACCGGGACAGCTGGTGAAAAACTGTTTTTT. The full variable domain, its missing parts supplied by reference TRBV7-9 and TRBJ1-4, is DTGVSQNPRHKITKRGQNVTFRCDPISEHNRLYWYRQTLGQGPEFLTYFQNEAQLEKSRLLSDRFSAERPKGSFSTLEIQRTEQGDSAMYLCASSSTGTAGEKLFFGSGTQLSVL.

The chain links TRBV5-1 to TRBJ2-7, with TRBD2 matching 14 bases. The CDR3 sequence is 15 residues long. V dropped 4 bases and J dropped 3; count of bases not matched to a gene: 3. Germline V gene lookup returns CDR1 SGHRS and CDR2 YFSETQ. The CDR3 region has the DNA TGCGCCAGCAGCCAAGGACTAGCGGGGGGCTACGAGCAGTACTTC. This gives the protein CASSQGLAGGYEQYF.

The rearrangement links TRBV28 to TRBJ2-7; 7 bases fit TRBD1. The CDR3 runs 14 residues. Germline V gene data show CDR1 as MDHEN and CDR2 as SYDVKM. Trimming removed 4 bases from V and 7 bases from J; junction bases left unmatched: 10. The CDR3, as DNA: TGTGCCAGCAGTTCCGGGACAGACCTACTTGAGCAGTACTTC. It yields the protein CASSSGTDLLEQYF.

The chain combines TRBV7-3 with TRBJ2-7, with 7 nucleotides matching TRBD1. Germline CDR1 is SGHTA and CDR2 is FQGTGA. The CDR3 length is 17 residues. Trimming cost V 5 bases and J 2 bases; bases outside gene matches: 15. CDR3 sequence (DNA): TGTGCCAGCAGCCTCCCGAAGGTGGACAGGATGACCTACGAGCAGTACTTC. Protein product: CASSLPKVDRMTYEQYF. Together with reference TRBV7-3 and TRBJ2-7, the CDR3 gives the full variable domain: GAGVSQTPSNKVTEKGKYVELRCDPISGHTALYWYRQSLGQGPEFLIYFQGTGAADDSGLPNDRFFAVRPEGSVSTLKIQRTERGDSAVYLCASSLPKVDRMTYEQYFGPGTRLTVT.

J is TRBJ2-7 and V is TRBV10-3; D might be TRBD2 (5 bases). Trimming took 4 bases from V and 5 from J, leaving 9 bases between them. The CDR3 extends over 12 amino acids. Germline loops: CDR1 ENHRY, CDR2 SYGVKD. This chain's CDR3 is CAISGTGDEQYF. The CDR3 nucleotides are TGTGCCATCAGTGGGACTGGGGACGAGCAGTACTTC.

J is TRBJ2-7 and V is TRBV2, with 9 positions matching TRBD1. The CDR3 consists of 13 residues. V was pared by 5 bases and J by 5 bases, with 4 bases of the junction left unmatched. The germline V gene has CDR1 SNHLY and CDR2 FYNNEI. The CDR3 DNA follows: TGTGCCAGCAGTCTGACAGGGGGGGACGAGCAGTACTTC. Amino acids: CASSLTGGDEQYF. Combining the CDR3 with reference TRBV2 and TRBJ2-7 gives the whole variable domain EPEVTQTPSHQVTQMGQEVILRCVPISNHLYFYWYRQILGQKVEFLVSFYNNEISEKSEIFDDQFSVERPDGSNFTLKIRSTKLEDSAMYFCASSLTGGDEQYFGPGTRLTVT.

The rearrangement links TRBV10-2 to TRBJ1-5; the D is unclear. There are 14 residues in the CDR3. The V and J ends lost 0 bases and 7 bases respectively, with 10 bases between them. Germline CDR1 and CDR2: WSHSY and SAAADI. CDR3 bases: TGCGCCAGCAGTGAGTCAGATAGAGAACAGCCCCAGCATTTT. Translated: CASSESDREQPQHF.

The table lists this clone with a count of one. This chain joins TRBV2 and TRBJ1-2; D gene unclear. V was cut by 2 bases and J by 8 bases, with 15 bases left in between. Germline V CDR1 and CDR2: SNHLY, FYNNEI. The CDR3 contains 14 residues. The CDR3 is CASSEREFVEGYTF. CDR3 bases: TGTGCCAGCAGTGAAAGAGAATTTGTGGAGGGCTACACCTTC.

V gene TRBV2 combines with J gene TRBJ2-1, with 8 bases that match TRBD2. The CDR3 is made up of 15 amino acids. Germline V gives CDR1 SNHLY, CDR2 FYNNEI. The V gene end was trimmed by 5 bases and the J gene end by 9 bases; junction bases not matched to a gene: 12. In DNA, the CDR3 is TGTGCCAGCAGTCGGTCCGGGACTAGTGATACTGAGCAGTTCTTC. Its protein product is CASSRSGTSDTEQFF.

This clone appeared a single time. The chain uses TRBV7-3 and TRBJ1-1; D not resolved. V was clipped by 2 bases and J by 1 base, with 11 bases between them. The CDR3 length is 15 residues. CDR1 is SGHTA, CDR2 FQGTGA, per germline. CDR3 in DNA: TGTGCCAGCAGCTTATGGTCCCGAGAGAACACTGAAGCTTTCTTT. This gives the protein CASSLWSRENTEAFF.

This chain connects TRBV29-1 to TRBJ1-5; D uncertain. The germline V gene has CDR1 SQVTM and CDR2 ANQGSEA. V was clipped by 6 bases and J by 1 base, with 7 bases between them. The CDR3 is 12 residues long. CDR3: CSVSQSNQPQHF. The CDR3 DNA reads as TGCAGCGTAAGCCAAAGCAATCAGCCCCAGCATTTT. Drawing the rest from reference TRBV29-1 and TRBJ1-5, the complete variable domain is SAVISQKPSRDICQRGTSLTIQCQVDSQVTMMFWYRQQPGQSLTLIATANQGSEATYESGFVIDKFPISRPNLTFSTLTVSNMSPEDSSIYLCSVSQSNQPQHFGDGTRLSIL.

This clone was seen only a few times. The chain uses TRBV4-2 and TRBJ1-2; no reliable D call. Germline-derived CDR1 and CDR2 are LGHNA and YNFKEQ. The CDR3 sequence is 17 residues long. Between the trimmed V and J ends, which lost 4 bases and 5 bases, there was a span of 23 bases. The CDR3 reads CASSPEDWGYGKYGYTF. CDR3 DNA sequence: TGTGCCAGCAGCCCGGAGGACTGGGGTTATGGAAAATATGGCTACACCTTC.

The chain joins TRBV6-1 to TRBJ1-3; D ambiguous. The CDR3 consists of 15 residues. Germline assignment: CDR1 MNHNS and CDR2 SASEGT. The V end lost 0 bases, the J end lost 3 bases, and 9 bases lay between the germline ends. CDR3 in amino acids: CASSEAELGGNTIYF. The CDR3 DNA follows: TGTGCCAGCAGTGAAGCGGAGTTAGGTGGAAACACCATATATTTT.

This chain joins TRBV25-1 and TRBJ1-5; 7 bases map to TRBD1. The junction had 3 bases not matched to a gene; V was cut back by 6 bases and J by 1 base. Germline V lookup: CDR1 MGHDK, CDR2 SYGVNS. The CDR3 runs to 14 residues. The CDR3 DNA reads TGTGCCAGCAGCCGGGACAGCAGCAATCAGCCCCAGCATTTT. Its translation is CASSRDSSNQPQHF.

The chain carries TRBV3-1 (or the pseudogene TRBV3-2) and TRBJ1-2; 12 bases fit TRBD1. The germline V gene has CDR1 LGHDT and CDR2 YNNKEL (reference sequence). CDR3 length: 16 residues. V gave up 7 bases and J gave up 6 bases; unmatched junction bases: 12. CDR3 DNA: TGTGCCAGCATCGGGACAGGGGGCAACGCCAGTGATGGCTACACCTTC. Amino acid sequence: CASIGTGGNASDGYTF.

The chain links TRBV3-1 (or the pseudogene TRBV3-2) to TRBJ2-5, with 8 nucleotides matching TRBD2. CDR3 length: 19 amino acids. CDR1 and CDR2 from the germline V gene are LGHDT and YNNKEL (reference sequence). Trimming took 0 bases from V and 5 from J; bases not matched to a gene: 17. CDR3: CASSQDGGGRGFFWETQYF. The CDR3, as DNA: TGTGCCAGCAGCCAAGATGGCGGGGGGAGAGGTTTTTTTTGGGAGACCCAGTACTTC.

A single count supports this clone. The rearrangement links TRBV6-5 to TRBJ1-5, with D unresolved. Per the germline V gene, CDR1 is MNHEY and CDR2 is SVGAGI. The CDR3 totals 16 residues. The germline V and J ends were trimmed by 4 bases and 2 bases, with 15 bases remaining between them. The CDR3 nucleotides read TGTGCCAGCAGTTTGGGCAGACCCCTGGGCAATCAGCCCCAGCATTTT. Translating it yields CASSLGRPLGNQPQHF.

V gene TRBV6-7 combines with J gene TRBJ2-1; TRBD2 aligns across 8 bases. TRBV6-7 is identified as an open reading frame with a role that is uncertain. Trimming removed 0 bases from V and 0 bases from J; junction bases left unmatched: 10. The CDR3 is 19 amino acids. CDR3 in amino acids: CASSYSRRGDLSSYNEQFF. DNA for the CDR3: TGTGCCAGCAGTTACTCAAGGCGGGGGGACCTAAGCTCCTACAATGAGCAGTTCTTC.